This T cell receptor beta chain originates from a study of shared clonotypes between healthy human individuals. This clone appeared many times. Its antigen is unknown. The study enrolled healthy HIV-negative adults without recent acute infections or vaccinations as donors. Genomic DNA came from around 100 million PBMCs in unsorted samples. The method was immunoSEQ multiplex PCR; TCRdb's version includes in-frame clones alone and lacks a portion of them. The sample yields some 470,000 clones, 76% seen once. Deletions cut 6 bases from V and 8 bases from J, with 14 bases between. This CDR3 region has 12 residues. Germline CDR1 and CDR2: SQVTM and ANQGSEA. General study results and limits: Blood was the only sampled material, and tissue repertoires likely differ.

The receptor's source is a woman between 35 and 50 years old in good health. Some clones in this sample may be carry-over from other donors' samples. The chain has TRBV29-1 and TRBJ2-4, with a weak D call TRBD2 (6 bases). Sequencing was carried out using PBMCs. The CDR3 DNA follows: TGCAGCGTAAGGCCTACGGGGGACATTCAGTACTTC. Amino acids: CSVRPTGDIQYF.